This paragraph covers one TCR beta chain sequence. No antigen is known for it. Using immunoSEQ multiplex PCR, the repertoire was profiled, and TCRdb retains in-frame clones only, with some absent. The sample comprises about 45,000 clones, approximately 81% of which are singletons, and 15% to 20% rests with the top ten. This record comes from a study of T cells in localized non-small cell lung cancer. Broader study findings: Sequencing covered just one tumor region, so heterogeneity cannot be ruled out. Tumor showed lower T cell clonality than uninvolved adjacent lung, where it was highest. A median of approximately 50 clones ranked among the top 100 in tumor appeared in adjacent lung.

This CDR3 has 16 residues. V gave up 1 base and J gave up 0 bases; unmatched junction bases: 5. Germline V gene data show CDR1 as SQVTM and CDR2 as ANQGSEA. This TCR was recovered from a man aged 35 to 69 with stage III lung adenocarcinoma. The source material was peripheral blood mononuclear cells, sampled before any cancer treatment. This chain joins TRBV29-1 and TRBJ2-5, with TRBD2 identical over 10 bases. The DNA of the CDR3 is TGCAGCGTTGAAGGGCTAGCGGGGGTTTACCAAGAGACCCAGTACTTC. This translates into CSVEGLAGVYQETQYF. Combining the CDR3 with reference TRBV29-1 and TRBJ2-5 gives the whole variable domain SAVISQKPSRDICQRGTSLTIQCQVDSQVTMMFWYRQQPGQSLTLIATANQGSEATYESGFVIDKFPISRPNLTFSTLTVSNMSPEDSSIYLCSVEGLAGVYQETQYFGPGTRLLVL.